This T cell receptor beta chain comes out of a study of blood T cell repertoires in COVID-19. Germline loops: CDR1 SGHDT, CDR2 YYEEEE. V gave up 4 bases and J gave up 7 bases, with 18 bases separating them. The CDR3 is 16 amino acids. Using immunoSEQ multiplex PCR, the repertoire was profiled, and TCRdb retains in-frame clones only, with some absent. The table has fewer than 250,000 clones, around 84% seen once. This chain connects TRBV5-6 to TRBJ1-6; D might be TRBD1 (6 bases). The sample was peripheral blood. The receptor was derived from a woman of 80 years or more with COVID-19, enrolled during active disease. The CDR3 loop reads CASSRGAQARNSPLHF. CDR3 nucleotides: TGTGCCAGCAGCCGGGGGGCCCAGGCAAGGAATTCACCCCTCCACTTT.